This TCR beta chain is drawn from a study of T cells in Graves' hyperthyroidism and ophthalmopathy. At the level of the study: Blood from the periphery was taken at initial diagnosis, before any treatment.

The length of the CDR3 is 15 residues. After removal of 4 bases from V and 6 bases from J, the junction contained 7 bases not matched to a gene. This clonotype was counted between two and nine times. TCR beta CDR3 region amplification was performed from RNA transcripts. RT-PCR in the first round (using the HTBI primer set) targeted the TCR CDR3. TCRdb processed the multiplex PCR reads anew with MiXCR; each CDR3 protein has one entry. The sample has a few hundred thousand distinct CDR3 sequences, about a fifth seen once. The sample was blood. This TCR was sampled from a man between 18 and 29 years old with Graves' ophthalmopathy. The chain combines TRBV12-3 or TRBV12-4 with TRBJ2-1; 9 bases match TRBD2. CDR3 amino acids: CASSSPGLAGNEQFF. As DNA, the CDR3 is TGTGCCAGCAGTTCCCCGGGACTAGCAGGCAATGAGCAGTTCTTC.